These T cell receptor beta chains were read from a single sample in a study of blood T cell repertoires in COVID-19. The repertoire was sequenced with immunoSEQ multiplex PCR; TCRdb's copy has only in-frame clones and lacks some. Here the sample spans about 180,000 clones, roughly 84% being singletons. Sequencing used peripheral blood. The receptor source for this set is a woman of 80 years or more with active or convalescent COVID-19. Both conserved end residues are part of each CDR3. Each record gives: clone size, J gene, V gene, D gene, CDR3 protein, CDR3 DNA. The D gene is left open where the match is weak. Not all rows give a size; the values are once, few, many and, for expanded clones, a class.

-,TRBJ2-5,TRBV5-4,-,CASSPPAGRETQYF,TGTGCCAGCAGCCCCCCCGCGGGACGAGAGACCCAGTACTTC
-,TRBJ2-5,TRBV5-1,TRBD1,CASSRDRGTQETQYF,TGCGCCAGCAGTCGGGACAGGGGGACTCAAGAGACCCAGTACTTC
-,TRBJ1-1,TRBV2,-,CASSRRETEAFF,TGTGCCAGCAGTAGGAGGGAGACTGAAGCTTTCTTT
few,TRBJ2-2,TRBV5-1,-,CASSLMRESAGELFF,TGCGCCAGCAGCTTGATGAGGGAGTCGGCCGGGGAGCTGTTTTTT
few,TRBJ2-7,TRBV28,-,CASSRARREQYF,TGTGCCAGCTCTAGAGCGAGGCGCGAGCAGTACTTC
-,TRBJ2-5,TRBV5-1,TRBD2,CASSRGLGLAGQETQYF,TGCGCCAGCAGCCGTGGATTAGGTCTAGCGGGGCAAGAGACCCAGTACTTC
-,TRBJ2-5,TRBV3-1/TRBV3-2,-,CASSQDQARAQYF,TGTGCCAGCAGCCAAGATCAGGCCAGGGCCCAGTACTTC
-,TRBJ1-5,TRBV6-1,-,CASSESAPTAAGQPQHF,TGTGCCAGCAGTGAATCGGCCCCGACAGCGGCGGGACAGCCCCAGCATTTT
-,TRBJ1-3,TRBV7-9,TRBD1,CASSQTDRGRGGNTIYF,TGTGCCAGCAGCCAGACGGACAGGGGGCGAGGTGGAAACACCATATATTTT
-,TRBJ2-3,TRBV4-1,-,CASSQDLTDTQYF,TGCGCCAGCAGCCAAGACTTGACAGATACGCAGTATTTT
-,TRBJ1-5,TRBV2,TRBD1,CASSDRGLGNQPQHF,TGTGCCAGCAGTGACAGGGGGCTCGGCAATCAGCCCCAGCATTTT
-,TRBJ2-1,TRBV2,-,CASNDRRARNEQFF,TGTGCCAGCAATGACAGGAGGGCACGGAATGAGCAGTTCTTC
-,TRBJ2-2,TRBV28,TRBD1,CASSLGDRVTGELFF,TGTGCCAGCAGTTTAGGGGACAGGGTAACCGGGGAGCTGTTTTTT
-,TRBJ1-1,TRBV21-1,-,CASSKARGQVHTEAFF,TGTGCCAGCAGCAAAGCCCGTGGACAGGTTCACACTGAAGCTTTCTTT
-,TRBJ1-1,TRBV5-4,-,CASSVGGSNTEAFF,TGTGCCAGCAGCGTAGGGGGATCTAACACTGAAGCTTTCTTT
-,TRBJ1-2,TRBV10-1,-,CASSAEGEYGYTF,TGCGCCAGCAGCGCCGAGGGAGAATATGGCTACACCTTC
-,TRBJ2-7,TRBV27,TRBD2,CASSSQRTSGSYEQYF,TGTGCCAGCAGTTCCCAAAGGACTAGCGGGAGTTACGAGCAGTACTTC
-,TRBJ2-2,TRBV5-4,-,CASSFGTSRTGELFF,TGTGCCAGCAGCTTCGGGACTTCGAGGACCGGGGAGCTGTTTTTT
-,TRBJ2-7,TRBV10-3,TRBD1,CAISAGRGRVAEQYF,TGTGCCATCAGTGCTGGCAGGGGGCGCGTTGCCGAGCAGTACTTC
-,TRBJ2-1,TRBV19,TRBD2,CASSGTSGGYNEQFF,TGTGCCAGTAGTGGTACTAGCGGAGGCTACAATGAGCAGTTCTTC
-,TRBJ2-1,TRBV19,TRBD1,CASSSRGGDEQFF,TGTGCCAGTAGTTCCCGAGGGGGCGATGAGCAGTTCTTC
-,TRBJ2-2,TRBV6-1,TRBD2,CASSEPSGRYNTGELFF,TGTGCCAGCAGTGAACCTAGCGGGAGGTATAACACCGGGGAGCTGTTTTTT
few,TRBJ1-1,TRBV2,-,CASSEQGGDTEAFF,TGTGCCAGCAGTGAACAGGGAGGGGACACTGAAGCTTTCTTT
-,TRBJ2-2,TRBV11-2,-,CASSLAGTGPGELFF,TGTGCCAGCAGCTTAGCGGGAACCGGTCCCGGGGAGCTGTTTTTT
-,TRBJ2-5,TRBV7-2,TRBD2,CASSLGSLAGQETQYF,TGTGCCAGCAGCTTAGGGTCGCTAGCGGGCCAAGAGACCCAGTACTTC
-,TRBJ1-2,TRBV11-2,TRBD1,CASRTGLAGYGYTF,TGTGCCAGCAGGACAGGGCTCGCGGGCTATGGCTACACCTTC
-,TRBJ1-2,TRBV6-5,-,CASSYSPRTLNYGYTF,TGTGCCAGCAGTTACTCCCCGCGGACATTGAACTATGGCTACACCTTC
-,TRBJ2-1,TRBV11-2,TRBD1,CASSLGQSSYNEQFF,TGTGCCAGCAGCCTGGGACAGAGCTCCTACAATGAGCAGTTCTTC
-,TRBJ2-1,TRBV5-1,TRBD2,CASSLGASGGNEQFF,TGCGCCAGCAGCCTCGGGGCTAGCGGAGGCAATGAGCAGTTCTTC
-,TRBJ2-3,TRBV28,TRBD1,CASSSSDRASTDTQYF,TGTGCCAGCAGTTCCTCCGACAGGGCTAGCACAGATACGCAGTATTTT
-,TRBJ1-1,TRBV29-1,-,CSVEELIEAFF,TGCAGCGTTGAAGAACTTATTGAAGCTTTCTTT
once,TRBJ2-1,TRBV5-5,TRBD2,CASSRDYSYNEQFF,TGTGCCAGCAGCCGGGACTACTCCTACAATGAGCAGTTCTTC
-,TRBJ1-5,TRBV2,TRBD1,CASSAETGEGQPQHF,TGTGCCAGCAGTGCTGAGACAGGGGAGGGTCAGCCCCAGCATTTT
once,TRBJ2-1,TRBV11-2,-,CASSQVGGPYNEQFF,TGTGCCAGCAGCCAAGTTGGGGGCCCCTACAATGAGCAGTTCTTC
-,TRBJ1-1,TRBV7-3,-,CASSSSMNTEAFF,TGTGCCAGCAGCTCCAGTATGAACACTGAAGCTTTCTTT
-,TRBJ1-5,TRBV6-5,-,CASKEAGWGNQPQHF,TGTGCCAGCAAGGAGGCAGGCTGGGGCAATCAGCCCCAGCATTTT
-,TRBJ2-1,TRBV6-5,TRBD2,CASREGTSFYNEQFF,TGTGCCAGCAGAGAGGGGACTAGCTTCTACAATGAGCAGTTCTTC
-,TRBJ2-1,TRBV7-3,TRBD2,CASSLSLAGVGEQFF,TGTGCCAGCAGCTTAAGCCTAGCGGGAGTAGGTGAGCAGTTCTTC
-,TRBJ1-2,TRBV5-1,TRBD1,CASSSGGGTGGYTF,TGCGCCAGCAGCTCCGGAGGAGGGACAGGAGGCTACACCTTC
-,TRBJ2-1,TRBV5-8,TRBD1,CASSLDVGTGGNEQFF,TGTGCCAGCAGCTTGGATGTCGGGACAGGGGGCAATGAGCAGTTCTTC
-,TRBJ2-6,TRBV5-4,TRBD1,CASSVGGREISGANVLTF,TGTGCCAGCAGCGTAGGGGGCAGGGAAATCTCTGGGGCCAACGTCCTGACTTTC